What follows are 26 T cell receptor beta chains derived from one specimen sequenced in a study of T cell clonotyping in hematopoietic cell transplantation. Specified time point: recipient sample about 28 days before transplant, after cytoreduction. TCRdb's copy holds only in-frame clones and misses some; the assay was immunoSEQ multiplex PCR. The profile covers about 41,000 clones, with about 85% appearing a single time and approximately 3% taken by the ten largest. The sequenced sample was peripheral blood mononuclear cells, obtained before stem cell transplant. These TCRs come from a man in his 60s with acute myeloid leukemia. Some clones in this sample may be carry-over from other donors' samples.

The J gene is TRBJ1-5, the V gene TRBV2; 7 positions agree with TRBD1. The CDR3 covers 15 residues. CDR1 is SNHLY, CDR2 FYNNEI, per germline. The junction had 5 bases not matched to a gene; V was cut back by 5 bases and J by 1 base. CDR3 nucleotide sequence: TGTGCCAGCAGTCAACAGGGGCACAGCAATCAGCCCCAGCATTTT. It is translated as CASSQQGHSNQPQHF.

This clone was found once. The chain links TRBV2 to TRBJ1-4; the D is unclear. CDR1 and CDR2 (germline): SNHLY, FYNNEI. This CDR3 region has 16 residues. Trimming removed 5 bases from V and 3 bases from J, with 16 bases in between. The CDR3: CASSSGDRVSNEKLFF. Here the CDR3 DNA reads TGTGCCAGCAGTTCGGGAGACCGGGTTTCTAATGAAAAACTGTTTTTT.

The sample holds a few counts of this clone. At the DNA level, this CDR3 is encoded by other sequences in the same sample as well. CDR3 DNA sequence: TGTGCCAGCTCACGGTCCAGGGGAGAGACCCAGTACTTC. Encoded protein: CASSRSRGETQYF. The chain carries TRBV18 and TRBJ2-5; tentative D call: TRBD1 (6 bases). Germline V lookup: CDR1 KGHSH, CDR2 LQKENI. The CDR3 has 13 amino acids. V was cut by 4 bases and J by 4 bases, with 10 bases left in between.

The chain uses TRBV4-1 and TRBJ1-2; 9 positions agree with TRBD1. Germline V gene data show CDR1 as MGHRA and CDR2 as YSYEKL. V dropped 1 base and J dropped 5; count of bases not matched to a gene: 14. CDR3 length equals 18 residues. CDR3 nucleotides: TGCGCCAGCAGCCAAGTCCCCCTCTCGGGACAGGGAATATATGGCTACACCTTC. It specifies CASSQVPLSGQGIYGYTF.

The gene calls are TRBV7-9 and TRBJ1-2; 7 bases fit TRBD1. Germline V CDR1 and CDR2: SEHNR, FQNEAQ (reference sequence). Losses at the gene ends were 3 bases for V and 6 bases for J; bases not matched to a gene: 13. This CDR3 region has 16 residues. The DNA for the CDR3 is TGTGCCAGCAGCTTTTGGTCGAAGGGCAGGGGGAATGGCTACACCTTC. Translating gives CASSFWSKGRGNGYTF.

The chain has TRBV5-8 and TRBJ1-1; 7 nucleotides line up with TRBD1. V lost 2 bases, J lost 5 bases, and 9 bases stayed unmatched. Germline-derived CDR1 and CDR2 are SGHTS and YDEGEE. This CDR3 has 15 residues. In DNA form, the CDR3 reads TGTGCCAGCAGCTTACGGACAGGCGGTAGGACTGAAGCTTTCTTT. It is translated as CASSLRTGGRTEAFF.

V gene TRBV19 combines with J gene TRBJ1-5; TRBD1 agrees at 8 bases. This CDR3 spans 17 amino acids. Germline CDR1 LNHDA, CDR2 SQIVND (reference sequence). Trimming took 3 bases from V and 7 from J; bases not matched to a gene: 14. The CDR3 here is CASSIQPGQVFGQPQHF. In nucleotides, the CDR3 is TGTGCCAGTAGTATCCAGCCGGGACAGGTATTTGGACAGCCCCAGCATTTT.

This rearrangement joins TRBV2 to TRBJ2-1; D remains unclear. The CDR3 covers 11 residues. V lost 6 bases and J 12 bases, leaving 12 bases between the germline ends. Germline lookup yields CDR1 SNHLY and CDR2 FYNNEI. The DNA for the CDR3 is TGTGCCAGCAGAGGCAGGTCAGGGCAGTTCTTC. As protein: CASRGRSGQFF.

This clone occurred once. The chain links TRBV29-1 to TRBJ1-5, with a tentative D call TRBD1 (6 bases). Germline CDR1 SQVTM, CDR2 ANQGSEA. CDR3 length: 14 residues. The V gene lost 6 bases and the J gene lost 3 bases, with 15 bases spanning the gap. In DNA, the CDR3 is TGCAGCGTCATACAGGGAGGGGTCAATCAGCCCCAGCATTTT. Translating gives CSVIQGGVNQPQHF.

As DNA, the CDR3 is TGTGCCAGTAGTATAGGACCGGGACAGGGGGACACTGAAGCTTTCTTT. It encodes CASSIGPGQGDTEAFF. This sequence joins TRBV19 and TRBJ1-1, with 11 positions matching TRBD1. CDR1 is LNHDA and CDR2 is SQIVND in the germline V gene (reference sequence). This CDR3 contains 16 residues. V was clipped by 1 base and J by 3 bases; unmatched bases: 4.

The chain recombines TRBV18 with TRBJ2-1, with D perhaps matching TRBD2 (7 bases). The length of the CDR3 is 15 residues. Germline V CDR1 and CDR2: KGHSH, LQKENI. The germline V and J ends were trimmed by 6 bases and 3 bases, with 15 bases remaining between them. The CDR3, as DNA: TGTGCCAGCTCCCTTGGGGGGGCGGACTACAATGAGCAGTTCTTC. Translated: CASSLGGADYNEQFF.

The chain links TRBV11-3 to TRBJ1-6; the match to TRBD1 covers 7 bases. The germline CDR1 and CDR2 sequences are SGHNT and YENEEA. V shed 7 bases and J 9 bases; nucleotides not matched to a gene: 9. The CDR3 covers 14 residues. CDR3 protein: CASKRQGLGSPLHF. The CDR3 bases are TGTGCCAGCAAACGACAGGGTTTAGGTTCACCCCTCCACTTT.

This chain connects TRBV7-9 to TRBJ2-2; 8 bases match TRBD1. V shed 5 bases, J shed 4 bases, and the junction held 3 bases outside the gene matches. CDR1 SEHNR and CDR2 FQNEAQ come from the germline V gene (reference sequence). CDR3 length equals 14 residues. CDR3 bases: TGTGCCAGCAGCCTGACAGGGGCCACCGGGGAGCTGTTTTTT. It yields the protein CASSLTGATGELFF. Full variable domain (outside the CDR3, taken from reference TRBV7-9 and TRBJ2-2): DTGVSQNPRHKITKRGQNVTFRCDPISEHNRLYWYRQTLGQGPEFLTYFQNEAQLEKSRLLSDRFSAERPKGSFSTLEIQRTEQGDSAMYLCASSLTGATGELFFGEGSRLTVL.

The chain is built from TRBV2 and TRBJ1-4, with unresolved D. The CDR3 is made up of 12 amino acids. Germline V CDR1 and CDR2: SNHLY, FYNNEI. V was trimmed by 4 bases and J by 8 bases, leaving 8 bases between them. The CDR3 loop reads CASSVRSEKLFF. CDR3 coding DNA: TGTGCCAGCAGTGTTAGGAGCGAAAAACTGTTTTTT.

This clone showed up just once. The chain couples TRBV15 to TRBJ2-2; perhaps D is TRBD1 or TRBD2 (6 bases each). CDR3 length equals 17 residues. Germline-derived CDR1 and CDR2 are LNHNV and YYDKDF (reference sequence). The germline V and J ends were trimmed by 0 bases and 7 bases, with 18 bases remaining between them. CDR3 DNA sequence: TGTGCCACCAGCAGAGATACGTCGTCACGGGGGCTCGGGGAGCTGTTTTTT. Translation: CATSRDTSSRGLGELFF.

The rearrangement uses TRBV27 and TRBJ1-1; D possibly corresponds to TRBD1 (6 bases). CDR1 is MNHEY and CDR2 is SMNVEV in the germline V gene (reference sequence). CDR3 length equals 14 residues. Trimming took 5 bases from V and 0 from J, leaving 10 bases between them. CDR3 residues: CASSEDSLNTEAFF. CDR3 bases: TGTGCCAGCAGTGAGGACAGCTTGAACACTGAAGCTTTCTTT.

The gene calls are TRBV19 and TRBJ1-5; D ambiguous. Germline CDR1 LNHDA, CDR2 SQIVND (reference sequence). The V end lost 3 bases, the J end lost 0 bases, and 12 bases lay between the germline ends. There are 16 residues in the CDR3. The CDR3 sequence: CASSIPRARSNQPQHF. The CDR3 DNA reads as TGTGCCAGTAGTATTCCGCGCGCGCGTAGCAATCAGCCCCAGCATTTT.

This chain joins TRBV10-3 and TRBJ2-7; D gene ambiguous. Germline V gene sequence: CDR1 ENHRY, CDR2 SYGVKD. There are 13 residues in the CDR3. V was trimmed by 7 bases and J by 6 bases, leaving 16 bases between them. The CDR3 loop reads CAITPHGLAEQYF. For the CDR3, the DNA is TGTGCCATCACGCCCCATGGGCTGGCCGAGCAGTACTTC.

The V call is TRBV6-1, the J call TRBJ1-2, with 12 bases fitting TRBD1. Germline values: CDR1 MNHNS, CDR2 SASEGT. The CDR3 runs 18 residues. The junction had 9 bases not matched to a gene; V was cut back by 4 bases and J by 0 bases. The CDR3 nucleotides read TGTGCCAGCAGTGGCACTCCGGGACAGGGGGCAGCTAACTATGGCTACACCTTC. Translated: CASSGTPGQGAANYGYTF.

This sequence joins TRBV30 and TRBJ1-2; TRBD1 is a possible D gene (5 bases). V was cut by 7 bases and J by 2 bases, with 11 bases left in between. The CDR3 runs to 12 residues. Germline loops: CDR1 GTSNPN, CDR2 SVGIG (reference sequence). The CDR3 DNA reads TGTGCCTCTACAGGAACCAACTATGGCTACACCTTC. The encoded protein is CASTGTNYGYTF.

The CDR3 DNA sequence: TGTGCCAGCAGTCGGACAAGCCAAGAGACCCAGTACTTC. It yields the protein CASSRTSQETQYF. The rearrangement uses TRBV6-6 and TRBJ2-5; possibly TRBD1 for D (5 bases). CDR3 size: 13 residues. The germline V and J ends were trimmed by 5 bases and 1 base, with 8 bases remaining between them. Germline CDR1 is MNHNY and CDR2 is SVGAGI (reference sequence).

The chain employs TRBV4-1 and TRBJ1-3; D gene uncertain. The CDR3 loop spans 16 amino acids. V lost 0 bases and J 3 bases, leaving 12 bases between the germline ends. Germline loops: CDR1 MGHRA, CDR2 YSYEKL. For the CDR3, the DNA is TGCGCCAGCAGCCAAGACGAACGGTTGGTTGGAAACACCATATATTTT. Its translation is CASSQDERLVGNTIYF.

This chain links TRBV6-5 with TRBJ2-1, with TRBD2 matching 8 bases. Germline values: CDR1 MNHEY, CDR2 SVGAGI. CDR3 length: 16 amino acids. The V segment lost 0 bases and the J segment 7 bases; nucleotides outside the gene matches: 8. For the CDR3, the DNA is TGTGCCAGCAGTTACTCAGGGACTAGAGGTCAAAATGAGCAGTTCTTC. Its translation is CASSYSGTRGQNEQFF.

The chain uses TRBV28 and TRBJ1-2; D may be TRBD1 (5 bases). Trimming took 6 bases from V and 0 from J, leaving 11 bases between them. The length of the CDR3 is 14 residues. Germline V lookup: CDR1 MDHEN, CDR2 SYDVKM. CDR3 nucleotides: TGTGCCAGCAGCCAAGGGGCAGCTAACTATGGCTACACCTTC. The encoded protein is CASSQGAANYGYTF.

The chain carries TRBV6-4 and TRBJ2-3, with unresolved D. This CDR3 contains 14 residues. V was cut by 10 bases and J by 5 bases, with 19 bases left in between. The germline gives CDR1 MRHNA, CDR2 SNTAGT. The CDR3 loop reads CATLSGRLRDTQYF. In nucleotides, the CDR3 is TGTGCCACCCTTTCTGGACGGCTTAGAGATACGCAGTATTTT.

The rearrangement links TRBV2 to TRBJ1-6, with no clear D. The V gene lost 6 bases and the J gene lost 12 bases, with 21 bases spanning the gap. CDR1 and CDR2 from the germline V gene are SNHLY and FYNNEI. This CDR3 is 15 amino acids long. The CDR3, as DNA: TGTGCCAGCAGATCCGGACCAACTCAGAGCTTACCCCTCCACTTT. This sequence encodes CASRSGPTQSLPLHF.